This T cell receptor (beta chain) was documented in a study of blood T cell dynamics during melanoma immunotherapy. The trim removed 1 base at V and 0 bases at J, leaving 4 bases unmatched. Germline CDR1 and CDR2: SGHDN and FVKESK. CDR3 length: 16 residues. This clone was seen once. As yet, its antigen is unknown. Time point described: pre-treatment baseline. Study-level results: It remained unknown if the driving T cell clones were melanoma-specific.

Every bulk PBMC sample received the same 350 ng of DNA. Using immunoSEQ multiplex PCR, the repertoire was profiled, and TCRdb retains in-frame clones only, with some absent. The sample records about 16,000 clones, approximately 93% being singletons. The TCR was taken from a human donor with melanoma. The rearrangement links TRBV14 to TRBJ1-1; TRBD1 agrees at 8 bases. This material consisted of blood, taken from a patient treated with checkpoint blockade. The CDR3 here is CASSQVGGQVNTEAFF. The CDR3 DNA reads as TGTGCCAGCAGCCAAGTGGGGGGACAGGTGAACACTGAAGCTTTCTTT.